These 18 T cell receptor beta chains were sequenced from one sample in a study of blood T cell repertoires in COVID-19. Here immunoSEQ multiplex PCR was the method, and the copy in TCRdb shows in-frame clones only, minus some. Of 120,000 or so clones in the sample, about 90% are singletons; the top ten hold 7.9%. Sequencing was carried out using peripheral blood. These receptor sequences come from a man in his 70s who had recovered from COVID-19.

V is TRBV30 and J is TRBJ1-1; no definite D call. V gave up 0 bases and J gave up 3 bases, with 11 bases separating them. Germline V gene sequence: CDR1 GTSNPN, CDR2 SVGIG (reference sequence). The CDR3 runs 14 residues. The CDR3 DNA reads TGTGCCTGGAGTGTTGCGGCCGGCGACACTGAAGCTTTCTTT. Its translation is CAWSVAAGDTEAFF.

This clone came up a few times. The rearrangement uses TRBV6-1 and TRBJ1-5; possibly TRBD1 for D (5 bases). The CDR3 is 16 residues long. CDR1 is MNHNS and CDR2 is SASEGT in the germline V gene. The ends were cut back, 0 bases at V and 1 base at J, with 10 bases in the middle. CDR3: CASSEAYDSSNQPQHF. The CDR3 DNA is TGTGCCAGCAGTGAAGCCTATGACAGCAGCAATCAGCCCCAGCATTTT.

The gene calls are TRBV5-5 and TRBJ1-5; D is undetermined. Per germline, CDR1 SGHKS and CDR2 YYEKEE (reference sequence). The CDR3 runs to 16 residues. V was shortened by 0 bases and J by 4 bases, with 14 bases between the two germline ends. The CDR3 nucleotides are TGTGCCAGCAGCTTGGAAAGCCGACGGCGGAATCAGCCCCAGCATTTT. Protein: CASSLESRRRNQPQHF.

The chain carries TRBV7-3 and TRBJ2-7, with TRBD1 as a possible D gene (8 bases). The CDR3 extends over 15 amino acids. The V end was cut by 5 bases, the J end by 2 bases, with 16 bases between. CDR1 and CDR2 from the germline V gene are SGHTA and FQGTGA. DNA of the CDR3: TGTGCCAGCAGCGTAGGACAGGGAGGGACCTACGAGCAGTACTTC. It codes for CASSVGQGGTYEQYF.

As DNA, the CDR3 is TGTGCTAGTGGTTTGACCCAGGCAGATACGCAGTATTTT. It codes for CASGLTQADTQYF. J is TRBJ2-3 and V is TRBV12-5; no definite D call. The CDR3 has 13 residues. The ends were cut back, 2 bases at V and 4 bases at J, with 7 bases in the middle. The germline gives CDR1 LGHNT, CDR2 FRNRAP.

The CDR3 reads CASQVGSSYEQYF. The CDR3 DNA reads TGTGCCTCCCAAGTTGGGAGCTCCTACGAGCAGTACTTC. This chain joins TRBV7-9 and TRBJ2-7; a possible D gene is TRBD2 (5 bases). Trimming pared 11 bases from V and 0 bases from J, leaving 14 bases between. Germline V gene sequence: CDR1 SEHNR, CDR2 FQNEAQ (reference sequence). CDR3 length: 13 amino acids.

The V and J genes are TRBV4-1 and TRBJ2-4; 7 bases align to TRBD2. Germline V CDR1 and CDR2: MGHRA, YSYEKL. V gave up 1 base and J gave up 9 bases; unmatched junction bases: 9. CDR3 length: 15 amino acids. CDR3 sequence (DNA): TGCGCCAGCAGCCAAGGGTTACCGACGGGGGGCATTCAGTACTTC. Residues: CASSQGLPTGGIQYF.

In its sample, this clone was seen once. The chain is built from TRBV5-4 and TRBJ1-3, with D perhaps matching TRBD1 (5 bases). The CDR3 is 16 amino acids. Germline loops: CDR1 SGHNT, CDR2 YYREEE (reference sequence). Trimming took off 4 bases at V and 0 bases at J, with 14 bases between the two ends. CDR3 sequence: CASSAGLSYSGNTIYF. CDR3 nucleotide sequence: TGTGCCAGCAGCGCGGGACTCTCCTACTCTGGAAACACCATATATTTT.

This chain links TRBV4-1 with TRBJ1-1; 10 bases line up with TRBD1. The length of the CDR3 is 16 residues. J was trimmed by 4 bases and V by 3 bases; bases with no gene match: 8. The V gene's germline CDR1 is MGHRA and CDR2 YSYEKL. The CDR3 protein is CASSQGDRGWPTEAFF. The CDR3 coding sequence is TGCGCCAGCAGCCAGGGGGACAGGGGTTGGCCCACTGAAGCTTTCTTT.

CDR3 DNA: TGCGCCAGCAGCCCCCGGCAAGGGGTAGGCCAGCCCCAGCATTTT. As protein: CASSPRQGVGQPQHF. This chain connects TRBV4-1 to TRBJ1-5, with a possible D match to TRBD1 (5 bases). CDR3 length: 15 residues. Per germline, CDR1 MGHRA and CDR2 YSYEKL. V was shortened by 4 bases and J by 7 bases, with 17 bases between the two germline ends.

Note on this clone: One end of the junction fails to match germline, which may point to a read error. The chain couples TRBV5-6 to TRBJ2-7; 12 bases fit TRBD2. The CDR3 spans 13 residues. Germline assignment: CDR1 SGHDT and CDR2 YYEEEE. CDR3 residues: CASSFLPGLAGNF. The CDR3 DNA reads TGTGCCAGCAGCTTCCTGCCGGGACTAGCGGGTAATTTC.

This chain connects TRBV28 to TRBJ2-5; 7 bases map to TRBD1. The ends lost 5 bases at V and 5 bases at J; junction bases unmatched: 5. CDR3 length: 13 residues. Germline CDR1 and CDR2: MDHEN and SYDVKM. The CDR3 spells CASSNRGTETQYF. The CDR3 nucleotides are TGTGCCAGCAGTAACAGGGGTACGGAGACCCAGTACTTC.

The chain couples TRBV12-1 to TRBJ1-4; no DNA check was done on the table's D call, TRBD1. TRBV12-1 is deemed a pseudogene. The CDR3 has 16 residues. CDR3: CASSFGTGGMDEKLFF. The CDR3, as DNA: TGTGCCAGCAGCTTTGGGACAGGGGGGATGGATGAAAAACTGTTTTTT.

DNA for the CDR3: TGTGCCAGCAGTTACATGGGCTTCCCATACGAGCAGTACTTC. It encodes CASSYMGFPYEQYF. The chain joins TRBV6-2 or TRBV6-3 to TRBJ2-7; D is unresolved. Trimming stripped 2 bases from V and 4 bases from J, with 12 bases between. In germline, CDR1 is MNHEY, CDR2 SVGEGT. The CDR3 length is 14 residues.

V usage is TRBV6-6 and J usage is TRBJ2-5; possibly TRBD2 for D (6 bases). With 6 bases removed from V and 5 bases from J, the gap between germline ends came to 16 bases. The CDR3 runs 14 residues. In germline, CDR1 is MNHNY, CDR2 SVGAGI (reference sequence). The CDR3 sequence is CASRLTAGTETQYF. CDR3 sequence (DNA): TGTGCCAGCAGACTGACGGCGGGGACGGAGACCCAGTACTTC.

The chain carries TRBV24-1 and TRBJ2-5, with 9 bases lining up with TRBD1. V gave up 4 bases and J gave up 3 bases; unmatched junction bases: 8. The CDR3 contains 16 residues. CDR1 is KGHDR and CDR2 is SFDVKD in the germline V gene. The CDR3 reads CATSETGTGWKETQYF. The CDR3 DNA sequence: TGTGCCACCAGTGAAACCGGGACAGGGTGGAAAGAGACCCAGTACTTC.

CDR3 protein: CASSQARTSGRFTGELFF. The CDR3 DNA reads TGCGCCAGCAGCCAAGCCCGGACTAGCGGGAGGTTCACCGGGGAGCTGTTTTTT. The chain employs TRBV4-3 and TRBJ2-2; 14 nucleotides align to TRBD2. CDR1 LGHNA and CDR2 YSLEER come from the germline V gene. CDR3 size: 18 residues. J was trimmed by 4 bases and V by 1 base; bases with no gene match: 5.

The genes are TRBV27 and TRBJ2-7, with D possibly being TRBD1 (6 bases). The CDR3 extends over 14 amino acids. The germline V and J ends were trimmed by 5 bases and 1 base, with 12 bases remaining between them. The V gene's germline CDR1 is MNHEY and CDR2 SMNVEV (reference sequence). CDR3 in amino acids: CASSMNRDSYEQYF. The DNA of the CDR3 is TGTGCCAGCAGTATGAACAGGGATTCCTACGAGCAGTACTTC.